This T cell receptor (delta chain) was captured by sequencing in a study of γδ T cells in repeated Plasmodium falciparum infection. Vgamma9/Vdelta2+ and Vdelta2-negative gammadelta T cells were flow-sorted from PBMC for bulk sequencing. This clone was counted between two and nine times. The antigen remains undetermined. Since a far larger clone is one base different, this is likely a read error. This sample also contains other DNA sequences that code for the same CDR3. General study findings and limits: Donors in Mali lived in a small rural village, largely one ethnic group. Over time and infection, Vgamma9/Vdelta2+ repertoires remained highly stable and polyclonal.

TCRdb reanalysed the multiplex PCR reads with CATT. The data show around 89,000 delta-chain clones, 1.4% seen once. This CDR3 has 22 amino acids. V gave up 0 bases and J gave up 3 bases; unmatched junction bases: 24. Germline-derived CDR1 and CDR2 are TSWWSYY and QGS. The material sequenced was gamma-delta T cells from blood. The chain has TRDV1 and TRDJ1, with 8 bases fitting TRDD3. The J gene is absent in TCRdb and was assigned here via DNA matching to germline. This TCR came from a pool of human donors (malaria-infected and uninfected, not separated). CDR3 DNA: TGTGCTCTTGGGGAACTTACCTCCTACGACCCTACTGGGGGCTACTTAGCCGATAAACTCATCTTT. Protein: CALGELTSYDPTGGYLADKLIF.